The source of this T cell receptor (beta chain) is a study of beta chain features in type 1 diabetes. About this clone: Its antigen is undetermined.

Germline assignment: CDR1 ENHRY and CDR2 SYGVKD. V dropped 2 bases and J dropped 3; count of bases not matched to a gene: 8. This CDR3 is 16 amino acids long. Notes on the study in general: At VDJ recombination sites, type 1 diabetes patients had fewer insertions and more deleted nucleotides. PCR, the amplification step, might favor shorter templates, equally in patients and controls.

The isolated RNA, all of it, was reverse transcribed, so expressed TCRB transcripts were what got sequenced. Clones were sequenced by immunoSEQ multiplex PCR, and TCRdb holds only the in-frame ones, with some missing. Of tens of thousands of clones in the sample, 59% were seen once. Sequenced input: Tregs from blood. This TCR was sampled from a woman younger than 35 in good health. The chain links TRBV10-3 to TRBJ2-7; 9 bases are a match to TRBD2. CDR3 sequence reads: CAISEGGASGIYEQYF. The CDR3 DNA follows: TGTGCCATCAGTGAGGGTGGGGCTAGCGGGATCTACGAGCAGTACTTC.